Each of the 24 T cell receptor beta chains below was sequenced from the same sample in a study of blood T cell repertoires in COVID-19. Profiling relied on immunoSEQ multiplex PCR, and the TCRdb table lists in-frame clones only, not all of them. Of around 78,000 clones detected, around four fifths appear once; the ten largest clones hold 7.5% to 10%. The sequenced material came from peripheral blood. The origin of the receptors is a human donor in a cohort sampled during active COVID-19.

The rearrangement links TRBV6-5 to TRBJ2-1, with TRBD2 matching 8 bases. The CDR3 extends over 15 amino acids. The germline CDR1 and CDR2 sequences are MNHEY and SVGAGI. Losses at the gene ends were 4 bases for V and 3 bases for J; bases not matched to a gene: 5. CDR3 bases: TGTGCCAGCAGTTTACGGAGCGGGAGCTACAATGAGCAGTTCTTC. It yields the protein CASSLRSGSYNEQFF.

The rearrangement uses TRBV30 and TRBJ1-6; no clear D gene. CDR1 and CDR2 (germline): GTSNPN, SVGIG (reference sequence). The CDR3 runs 14 residues. V was shortened by 0 bases and J by 10 bases, with 13 bases between the two germline ends. CDR3 loop: CAWSVLVGGSPLHF. CDR3 DNA sequence: TGTGCCTGGAGTGTATTGGTAGGAGGATCACCCCTCCACTTT.

The chain recombines TRBV2 with TRBJ1-2; the match to TRBD1 covers 7 bases. Germline V CDR1 and CDR2: SNHLY, FYNNEI. The J segment lost 4 bases and the V segment lost 1 base, leaving 6 bases of the junction unmatched. The CDR3 contains 15 residues. In nucleotides, the CDR3 is TGTGCCAGCAGTGAAGAGATAGGGACAGCCTATGGCTACACCTTC. This encodes CASSEEIGTAYGYTF.

This sequence joins TRBV9 and TRBJ1-3; no reliable D call. V was cut by 4 bases and J by 0 bases, with 11 bases left in between. CDR1 and CDR2 from the germline V gene are SGDLS and YYNGEE. CDR3 size: 15 residues. The CDR3: CASSLTWSSGNTIYF. For the CDR3, the DNA is TGTGCCAGCAGCTTGACCTGGAGCTCTGGAAACACCATATATTTT.

The sample holds a few counts of this clone. Within the sample, other DNA sequences also encode this same CDR3. The chain couples TRBV4-3 to TRBJ1-1, with D unclear. The CDR3 loop spans 13 amino acids. From germline, CDR1 is LGHNA and CDR2 YSLEER. V was cut by 0 bases and J by 1 base, with 3 bases left in between. CDR3 DNA: TGCGCCAGCAGCCAAGACAGGAACACTGAAGCTTTCTTT. Its translation: CASSQDRNTEAFF.

V is TRBV19 and J is TRBJ1-5, with 8 nucleotides matching TRBD1. Germline values: CDR1 LNHDA, CDR2 SQIVND (reference sequence). The CDR3 is made up of 14 amino acids. V was pared by 6 bases and J by 5 bases, with 6 bases of the junction left unmatched. The CDR3 region has the DNA TGTGCCAGTAGCGGACAGGGAGGTTATCAGCCCCAGCATTTT. Its protein is CASSGQGGYQPQHF.

The chain joins TRBV4-3 to TRBJ2-7; 14 nucleotides agree with TRBD2. J lost 9 bases, V lost 1 base, and 20 bases had no gene match. This CDR3 is built from 20 residues. CDR1 and CDR2 from the germline V gene are LGHNA and YSLEER. Here the CDR3 reads CASSQVVGLAGGGPSSGQYF. DNA of the CDR3: TGCGCCAGCAGCCAAGTCGTAGGACTAGCGGGGGGCGGTCCCTCGTCGGGGCAGTACTTC.

V is TRBV6-5 and J is TRBJ2-2; TRBD2 aligns across 8 bases. The CDR3 covers 14 residues. CDR1 and CDR2 from the germline V gene are MNHEY and SVGAGI. CDR3 sequence (DNA): TGTGCAACGTCGGCTAGCGGGCGGCCCGGGGAGCTGTTTTTT. It codes for CATSASGRPGELFF.

The V gene is TRBV7-2, the J gene TRBJ2-7, with 10 bases fitting TRBD2. The CDR3 is 14 residues long. Trimming removed 5 bases from V and 2 bases from J; junction bases left unmatched: 3. Germline V gene data show CDR1 as SGHTA and CDR2 as FQGNSA. CDR3 sequence reads: CASSHTSGAYEQYF. As DNA, the CDR3 is TGTGCCAGCAGCCACACTAGCGGGGCCTACGAGCAGTACTTC.

V usage is TRBV6-5 and J usage is TRBJ1-1; D unresolved. V lost 0 bases and J 4 bases, leaving 6 bases between the germline ends. Looked up from germline, CDR1 is MNHEY and CDR2 is SVGAGI. The CDR3 runs 13 residues. The CDR3: CASSYSRATEAFF. CDR3 nucleotides: TGTGCCAGCAGTTACTCGAGAGCCACTGAAGCTTTCTTT.

The V call is TRBV12-3 or TRBV12-4, the J call TRBJ1-2, with D hard to call. V lost 8 bases to trimming and J lost 4 bases, with 8 bases between them. The CDR3 contains 11 residues. This CDR3 is CASRQAYGYTF. The CDR3 bases are TGTGCCAGCCGGCAGGCCTATGGCTACACCTTC.

In this sample, this clone turned up a few times. The chain combines TRBV27 with TRBJ2-7; 13 nucleotides align to TRBD2. The germline gives CDR1 MNHEY, CDR2 SMNVEV (reference sequence). This CDR3 comprises 15 residues. J lost 7 bases, V lost 4 bases, and 7 bases had no gene match. This CDR3 reads CASSSLLAGGREQYF. The CDR3 coding sequence is TGTGCCAGCAGTTCCCTACTAGCGGGGGGGCGGGAGCAGTACTTC.

The V call is TRBV7-3, the J call TRBJ2-1, with 7 bases fitting TRBD2. With 4 bases clipped from V and 5 bases from J, the junction kept 2 bases outside the gene matches. CDR1 is SGHTA, CDR2 FQGTGA, per germline. The CDR3 runs to 13 residues. CDR3 DNA: TGTGCCAGCAGCTACGGGAGGAACAATGAGCAGTTCTTC. Protein product: CASSYGRNNEQFF.

This sequence joins TRBV3-1 (or the pseudogene TRBV3-2) and TRBJ1-6; D is undetermined. CDR1 is LGHDT, CDR2 YNNKEL, per germline (reference sequence). The length of the CDR3 is 12 residues. V was cut by 6 bases and J by 6 bases, with 6 bases left in between. The CDR3 DNA follows: TGTGCCAGCAGTTCAGGTAATTCACCCCTCCACTTT. Protein sequence: CASSSGNSPLHF.

This clone turned up a few times. This rearrangement joins TRBV18 to TRBJ2-7; TRBD1 aligns across 8 bases. The germline V gene has CDR1 KGHSH and CDR2 LQKENI. This CDR3 region has 16 residues. V shed 0 bases, J shed 6 bases, and the junction held 10 bases outside the gene matches. CDR3 amino acids: CASSPPTDRGLVEQYF. The CDR3 DNA follows: TGTGCCAGCTCACCACCGACCGACAGGGGATTGGTCGAGCAGTACTTC.

The rearrangement links TRBV5-1 to TRBJ2-4, with a possible D match to TRBD2 (5 bases). CDR3 length: 12 amino acids. Trimming stripped 5 bases from V and 9 bases from J, with 12 bases between. CDR1 and CDR2 (germline): SGHRS, YFSETQ. CDR3 sequence (DNA): TGCGCCAGCAGTTTCGAGGGTAGCATTCAGTACTTC. As protein: CASSFEGSIQYF.

The CDR3 is CASSVGGGAYTEAFF. DNA for the CDR3: TGTGCCAGCAGCGTAGGAGGAGGGGCGTACACTGAAGCTTTCTTT. The rearrangement uses TRBV9 and TRBJ1-1; D might be TRBD1 (5 bases). CDR1 and CDR2 from the germline V gene are SGDLS and YYNGEE. The CDR3 has 15 amino acids. V was cut by 0 bases and J by 3 bases, with 12 bases left in between.

The genes are TRBV4-2 and TRBJ2-5; 10 bases are a match to TRBD2. The CDR3 is 17 residues long. Germline assignment: CDR1 LGHNA and CDR2 YNFKEQ. J was trimmed by 2 bases and V by 1 base; bases with no gene match: 7. The CDR3 DNA is TGTGCCAGCAGCCAAGGAGAGGTAGCGGGGGGTCAAGAGACCCAGTACTTC. Its protein is CASSQGEVAGGQETQYF.

V gene TRBV5-4 combines with J gene TRBJ2-3; a weak D match, TRBD1 (6 bases). Trimming stripped 5 bases from V and 3 bases from J, with 13 bases between. Germline loops: CDR1 SGHNT, CDR2 YYREEE (reference sequence). The CDR3 extends over 14 amino acids. CDR3 sequence (DNA): TGTGCCAGCAGAGGTCAGGGACAAACAGATACGCAGTATTTT. It encodes CASRGQGQTDTQYF.

J is TRBJ2-7 and V is TRBV19, with a tentative D call TRBD2 (6 bases). V lost 6 bases and J lost 0, with 15 bases in between. The CDR3 is 15 residues long. The germline gives CDR1 LNHDA, CDR2 SQIVND (reference sequence). This CDR3 is CASSPGRRTSYEQYF. CDR3 in DNA: TGTGCCAGTAGCCCAGGGAGGCGGACCTCCTACGAGCAGTACTTC.

The chain combines TRBV6-1 with TRBJ1-4; 9 bases fit TRBD1. Germline CDR1 is MNHNS and CDR2 is SASEGT. This CDR3 comprises 18 residues. The J segment lost 1 base and the V segment lost 0 bases, leaving 6 bases of the junction unmatched. The CDR3 DNA reads as TGTGCCAGCAGTGAAGCCCGACAGGGGGGCAGAACTAATGAAAAACTGTTTTTT. The encoded protein is CASSEARQGGRTNEKLFF.

There are a few counts of this clone. The chain recombines TRBV13 with TRBJ2-3; maybe TRBD2 (5 bases). Germline V gene lookup returns CDR1 PRHDT and CDR2 FYEKMQ (reference sequence). Trimming removed 4 bases from V and 4 bases from J, with 12 bases in between. The CDR3 extends over 14 amino acids. CDR3 nucleotide sequence: TGTGCCAGCAGCTGGTCGAGCGGTGCAGATACGCAGTATTTT. Translated: CASSWSSGADTQYF.

The chain links TRBV30 to TRBJ2-7; the match to TRBD1 covers 7 bases. The germline CDR1 and CDR2 sequences are GTSNPN and SVGIG (reference sequence). This CDR3 contains 14 residues. V shed 2 bases, J shed 3 bases, and the junction held 7 bases outside the gene matches. The DNA of the CDR3 is TGTGCCTGGAGTAGGACCCGGACAGGCTACGAGCAGTACTTC. Translated, it gives CAWSRTRTGYEQYF.

The rearrangement links TRBV7-8 to TRBJ1-1, with D possibly TRBD1 on 6 matching bases. The CDR3 loop spans 14 amino acids. CDR1 SGHVS and CDR2 FQNEAQ come from the germline V gene. V lost 1 base, J lost 11 bases, and 17 bases lay in between. The CDR3 DNA sequence: TGTGCCAGCAGCTTAGTTGAGACAGGTGTCAAGGCTTTCTTT. Translated, it gives CASSLVETGVKAFF.